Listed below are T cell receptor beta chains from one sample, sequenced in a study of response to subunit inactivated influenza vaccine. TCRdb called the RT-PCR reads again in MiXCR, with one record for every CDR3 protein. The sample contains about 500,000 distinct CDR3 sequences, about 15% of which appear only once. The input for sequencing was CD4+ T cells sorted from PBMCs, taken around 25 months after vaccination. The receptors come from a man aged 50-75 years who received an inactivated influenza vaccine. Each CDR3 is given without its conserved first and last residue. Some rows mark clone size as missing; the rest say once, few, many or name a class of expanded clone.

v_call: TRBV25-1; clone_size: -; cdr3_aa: ASRLGGYNSPLH
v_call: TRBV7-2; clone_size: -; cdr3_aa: ASSVSGAGDTQY
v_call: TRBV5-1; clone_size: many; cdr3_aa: ASSLDTGNTEAF
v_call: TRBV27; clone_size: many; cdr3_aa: ASSRWDKETQY
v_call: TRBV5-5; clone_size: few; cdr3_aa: ASGTDKPYEQY
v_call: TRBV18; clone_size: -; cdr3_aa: ASSRAAYEQY
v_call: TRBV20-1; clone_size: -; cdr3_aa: SATAWSSYNSPLH
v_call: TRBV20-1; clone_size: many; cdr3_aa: SARDGGTSGVRLSTQY
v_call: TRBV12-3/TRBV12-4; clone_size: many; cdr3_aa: ASSLTGSEAF
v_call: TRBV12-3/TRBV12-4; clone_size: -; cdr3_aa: ASSIGTGPDYT
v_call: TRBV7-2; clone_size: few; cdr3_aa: ASSLAQTKTETQY
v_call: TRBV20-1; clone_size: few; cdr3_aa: SAIDSSYNSPLH
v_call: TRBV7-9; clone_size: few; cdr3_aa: ASSRPSQTPSYEQY
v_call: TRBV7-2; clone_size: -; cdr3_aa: ASSPLSSGELF
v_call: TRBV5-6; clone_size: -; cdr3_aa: ASSLDGGVTKNIQY
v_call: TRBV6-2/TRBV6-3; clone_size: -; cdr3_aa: ASSYPGTAYEQY
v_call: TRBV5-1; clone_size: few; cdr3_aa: ASSIRIRDGYT
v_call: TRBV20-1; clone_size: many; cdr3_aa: SARDSGTRPVNEQF
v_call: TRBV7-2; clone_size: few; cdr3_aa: ASRPAGETQY
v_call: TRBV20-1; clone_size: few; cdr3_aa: SAQAETQY
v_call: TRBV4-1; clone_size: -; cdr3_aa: ASSQTGLESGNTIY
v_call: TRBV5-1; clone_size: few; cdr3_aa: ASRMRGVSEQF
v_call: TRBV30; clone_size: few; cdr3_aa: AWSRPGNTIY
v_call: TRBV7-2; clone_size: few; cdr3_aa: ASTPNSGANVLT
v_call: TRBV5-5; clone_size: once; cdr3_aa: ASQGDGGGELF
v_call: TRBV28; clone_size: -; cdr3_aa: ASSLRQGWSEELF
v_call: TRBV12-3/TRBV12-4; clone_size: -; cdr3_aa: ASSLAQQPQH
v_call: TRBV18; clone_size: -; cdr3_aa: ASSLRVDAGGGTEAF
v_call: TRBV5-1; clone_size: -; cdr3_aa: ASSLAPGTQETQY
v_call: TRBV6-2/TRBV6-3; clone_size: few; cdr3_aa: ATRGKGPGELF
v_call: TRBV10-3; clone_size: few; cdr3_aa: AIRGGSGNTIY
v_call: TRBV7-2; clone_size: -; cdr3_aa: ASSPYRDRDIEQY
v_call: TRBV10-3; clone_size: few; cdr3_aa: AIKGQGNTGELF
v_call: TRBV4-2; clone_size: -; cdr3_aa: ASSQRQGTYEQY
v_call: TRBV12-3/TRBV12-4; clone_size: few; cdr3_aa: ASSLSIEGTDTQY
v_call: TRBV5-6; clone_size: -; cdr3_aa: ASSALRDWAYEQY
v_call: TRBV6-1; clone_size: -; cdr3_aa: ASHSSGWSYEQY
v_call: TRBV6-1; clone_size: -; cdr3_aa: ASSERLNLAF
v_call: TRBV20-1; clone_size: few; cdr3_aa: SVETGSRYEQY
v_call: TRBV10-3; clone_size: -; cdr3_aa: VISEAGLPYNEQF
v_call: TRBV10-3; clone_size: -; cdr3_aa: AISESSGGASGEQF
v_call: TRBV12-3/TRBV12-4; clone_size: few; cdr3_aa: ASSRGGAVYEQY
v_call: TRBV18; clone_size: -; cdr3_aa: ASSPVGSSATQY
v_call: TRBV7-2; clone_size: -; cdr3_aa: ASSLAGQGVLTEAF
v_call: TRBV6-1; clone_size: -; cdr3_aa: ASSRGQINYGYT
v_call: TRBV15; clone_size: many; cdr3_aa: ATSRDTTGELF
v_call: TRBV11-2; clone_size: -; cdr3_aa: ASSLVGSKNTEAF
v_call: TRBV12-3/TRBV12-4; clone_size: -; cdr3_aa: ASQAMPRVGNIQY
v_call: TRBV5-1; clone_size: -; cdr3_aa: ASKYRDRGNTEAF
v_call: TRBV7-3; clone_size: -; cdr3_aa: ASSYVAGGPNTGELF
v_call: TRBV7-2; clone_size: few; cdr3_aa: ASSLARTSNEQF
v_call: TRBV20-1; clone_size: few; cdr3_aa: SASSLTSYNEQF
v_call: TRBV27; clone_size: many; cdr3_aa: ASSSYRGRTNTEAF
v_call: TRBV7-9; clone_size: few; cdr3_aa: ASSRMTGAHPEAF
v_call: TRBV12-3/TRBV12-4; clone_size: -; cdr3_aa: ASSPAITQF
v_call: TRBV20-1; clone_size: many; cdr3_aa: SAKEGTYEQY
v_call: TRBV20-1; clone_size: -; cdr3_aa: SAAGLAVAGSNYEQY